This passage covers 30 T cell receptor beta chains from one sample sequenced in a study of T-cell reconstitution after alpha-beta-depleted transplantation in children listed by TCRdb under 2016. Read against the paper, the sample's time point label means: day 60 (about 2 months) after transplantation. The treatment or condition label for this specimen denotes: allogeneic hematopoietic cell transplantation with graft depleted of TCRalphabeta T cells and CD19 B cells. The library was produced with PCR. The reads were generated on an Illumina HiSeq 2500. Molecular barcoding was employed in the preparation of TCR libraries, with unique molecular identifiers being used to normalize TCRbeta repertoire quantification. The public reads were reanalyzed by TCRdb: fastp trimming at Q25, MiXCR alignment, in-frame beta chains only. Each record represents a unique CDR3 protein, reported with the most common genes and DNA among its rows. This sample holds around 94,000 distinct CDR3 sequences; 4.5% to 7.5% were observed only once. The ten largest account for about 6% of the sample.

Sequencing was performed on PBMCs, mostly from graft donor cells, taken 60 days after TCRalphabeta/CD19-depleted stem cell transplant. Source of these receptors: a female patient aged 2-10 years who had a stem cell transplant for Fanconi anemia, so the T cells may come from the graft donor.

This clonotype was found a few times. The chain couples TRBV28 to TRBJ2-3; 10 positions agree with TRBD1. CDR1 is MDHEN, CDR2 SYDVKM, per germline. The CDR3 totals 16 residues. Trimming removed 4 bases from V and 3 bases from J; junction bases left unmatched: 7. DNA of the CDR3: TGTGCCAGCAGTTCCATCGGGACAGGGGTTACAGATACGCAGTATTTT. This translates into CASSSIGTGVTDTQYF.

In this sample, this clonotype turned up many times. This chain links TRBV25-1 with TRBJ2-1; 7 bases line up with TRBD2. CDR1 and CDR2 (germline): MGHDK, SYGVNS. The junction had 4 bases not matched to a gene; V was cut back by 5 bases and J by 9 bases. The CDR3 sequence is 12 residues long. The CDR3 sequence: CASSSGTTEQFF. The CDR3 DNA sequence: TGTGCCAGCAGTTCTGGGACTACTGAGCAGTTCTTC. Drawing the rest from reference TRBV25-1 and TRBJ2-1, the complete variable domain is EADIYQTPRYLVIGTGKKITLECSQTMGHDKMYWYQQDPGMELHLIHYSYGVNSTEKGDLSSESTVSRIRTEHFPLTLESARPSHTSQYLCASSSGTTEQFFGPGTRLTVL.

This clonotype has at least ten counts. J is TRBJ2-7 and V is TRBV5-1; D might be TRBD2 (5 bases). This CDR3 region has 13 residues. Trimming cost V 5 bases and J 6 bases, with 15 bases left between them. Per germline, CDR1 SGHRS and CDR2 YFSETQ. The CDR3 loop reads CASSVEGSGEQYF. DNA of the CDR3: TGCGCCAGCAGTGTCGAGGGCTCGGGCGAGCAGTACTTC.

This clonotype was picked up many times. This sequence joins TRBV5-1 and TRBJ2-1, with 9 bases identical to TRBD2. The V and J ends lost 1 base and 2 bases, in that order; junction bases with no gene match: 4. This CDR3 is 16 amino acids long. The germline V gene has CDR1 SGHRS and CDR2 YFSETQ. Here the CDR3 DNA reads TGCGCCAGCAGCTTGAACCGCGGGGGGGCCTACAATGAGCAGTTCTTC. Protein product: CASSLNRGGAYNEQFF. Looking up the rest from reference TRBV5-1 and TRBJ2-1 gives the full variable domain: KAGVTQTPRYLIKTRGQQVTLSCSPISGHRSVSWYQQTPGQGLQFLFEYFSETQRNKGNFPGRFSGRQFSNSRSEMNVSTLELGDSALYLCASSLNRGGAYNEQFFGPGTRLTVL.

This clonotype was counted a few times. The chain is built from TRBV20-1 and TRBJ2-1; D might be TRBD1 (6 bases). This CDR3 has 17 residues. Germline CDR1 and CDR2: DFQATT and SNEGSKA (reference sequence). V dropped 1 base and J dropped 1 base, with 17 bases sitting between them. The CDR3 loop is CSARADSVLFSYNEQFF. The DNA of the CDR3 is TGCAGTGCTAGAGCGGACAGTGTACTGTTTTCCTACAATGAGCAGTTCTTC.

J is TRBJ1-2 and V is TRBV24-1; 8 bases align to TRBD1. The CDR3 has 15 amino acids. Trimming cost V 4 bases and J 8 bases; bases outside gene matches: 11. Germline V lookup: CDR1 KGHDR, CDR2 SFDVKD. The chain's CDR3 is CATSEADREVWGYTF. The CDR3 bases are TGTGCCACCAGTGAAGCGGACAGGGAAGTTTGGGGCTACACCTTC.

This clonotype was picked up many times. This chain links TRBV7-2 with TRBJ2-2, with TRBD1 matching over 7 bases. Germline lookup yields CDR1 SGHTA and CDR2 FQGNSA. Germline trimming cut 0 bases from V and 0 bases from J; bases unmatched to any gene: 1. The CDR3 runs 16 residues. The CDR3 nucleotides read TGTGCCAGCAGCTTAGCAGGGGGCGCGAACACCGGGGAGCTGTTTTTT. Translated, it gives CASSLAGGANTGELFF. The full variable domain, with the rest looked up from reference TRBV7-2 and TRBJ2-2, is GAGVSQSPSNKVTEKGKDVELRCDPISGHTALYWYRQSLGQGLEFLIYFQGNSAPDKSGLPSDRFSAERTGGSVSTLTIQRTQQEDSAVYLCASSLAGGANTGELFFGEGSRLTVL.

This clonotype was seen many times. The gene calls are TRBV14 and TRBJ1-5; D unresolved. The V end was cut by 0 bases, the J end by 5 bases, with 8 bases between. Germline assignment: CDR1 SGHDN and CDR2 FVKESK. This CDR3 is built from 14 residues. CDR3 protein: CASSQDGVDQPQHF. The CDR3 nucleotides read TGTGCCAGCAGCCAAGATGGGGTCGATCAGCCCCAGCATTTT.

The sample holds many counts of this clonotype. The chain is built from TRBV28 and TRBJ1-4, with 8 nucleotides matching TRBD1. CDR1 and CDR2 (germline): MDHEN, SYDVKM. There are 13 residues in the CDR3. With 5 bases clipped from V and 13 bases from J, the junction kept 9 bases outside the gene matches. The CDR3 sequence: CASSLLQGQGLFF. In DNA, the CDR3 is TGTGCCAGCAGTCTCCTGCAAGGACAGGGACTGTTTTTT.

This sequence joins TRBV9 and TRBJ2-7; D remains ambiguous. The CDR3 sequence is 15 residues long. The germline V and J ends were trimmed by 3 bases and 3 bases, with 16 bases remaining between them. Germline-derived CDR1 and CDR2 are SGDLS and YYNGEE. CDR3 DNA: TGTGCCAGCAGCGGACCTCTAGGTGGTGTCTACGAGCAGTACTTC. As protein: CASSGPLGGVYEQYF.

The V call is TRBV7-2, the J call TRBJ2-3; TRBD2 matches at 7 bases. This CDR3 contains 14 residues. Trimming at V came to 2 bases and at J to 4 bases, leaving 3 bases not matched to a gene. Germline V gives CDR1 SGHTA, CDR2 FQGNSA. This chain's CDR3 is CASSLRGGSDTQYF. CDR3 in DNA: TGTGCCAGCAGCTTACGCGGGGGTTCAGATACGCAGTATTTT.

The genes are TRBV6-4 and TRBJ2-1; D perhaps matches TRBD1 (6 bases). Germline CDR1 and CDR2: MRHNA and SNTAGT. Between the trimmed V and J ends, which lost 7 bases and 6 bases, there was a span of 19 bases. CDR3 length: 15 amino acids. The CDR3 is CASKRQSGTSNEQFF. Here the CDR3 DNA reads TGTGCCAGCAAACGACAGTCGGGGACAAGCAATGAGCAGTTCTTC.

Many counts were recorded for this clonotype. This chain connects TRBV7-2 to TRBJ2-1; 8 nucleotides agree with TRBD2. The trim removed 1 base at V and 0 bases at J, leaving 5 bases unmatched. Germline-derived CDR1 and CDR2 are SGHTA and FQGNSA. The CDR3 totals 17 residues. CDR3 residues: CASSLGRGDPSYNEQFF. The DNA of the CDR3 is TGTGCCAGCAGCTTAGGGCGGGGGGACCCCTCCTACAATGAGCAGTTCTTC.

This clonotype was counted at least ten times. This chain uses TRBV10-3 with TRBJ1-5; 9 positions agree with TRBD1. V lost 6 bases to trimming and J lost 3 bases; unmatched junction nucleotides: 6. The germline CDR1 and CDR2 sequences are ENHRY and SYGVKD. This CDR3 contains 15 residues. The CDR3 DNA reads TGTGCCATCAGCCCCGGGACAGGGTTCAATCAGCCCCAGCATTTT. It specifies CAISPGTGFNQPQHF.

Many counts were recorded for this clonotype. The rearrangement uses TRBV7-2 and TRBJ2-7, with D maybe TRBD2 (5 bases). Trimming took off 5 bases at V and 3 bases at J, with 11 bases between the two ends. The CDR3 extends over 13 amino acids. The germline V gene has CDR1 SGHTA and CDR2 FQGNSA. The CDR3 coding sequence is TGTGCCAGCAGCCATCCGGGGTACTACGAGCAGTACTTC. Its protein product is CASSHPGYYEQYF. The entire variable domain, with the rest obtained from reference TRBV7-2 and TRBJ2-7, is as follows: GAGVSQSPSNKVTEKGKDVELRCDPISGHTALYWYRQSLGQGLEFLIYFQGNSAPDKSGLPSDRFSAERTGGSVSTLTIQRTQQEDSAVYLCASSHPGYYEQYFGPGTRLTVT.

The chain joins TRBV21-1 to TRBJ1-6. TRBV21-1 is listed as a pseudogene. CDR3 length: 18 residues. CDR3 residues: CASSKGGANRKLESPLHF. CDR3 nucleotides: TGTGCCAGCAGCAAAGGAGGAGCCAATAGAAAGCTAGAGTCACCCCTCCACTTT.

This clonotype was seen repeatedly, ten times or more. The chain couples TRBV6-6 to TRBJ2-6; D gene uncertain. The V gene's germline CDR1 is MNHNY and CDR2 SVGAGI (reference sequence). Deletions cut 11 bases from V and 0 bases from J, with 8 bases between. The CDR3 length is 13 residues. CDR3 in DNA: TGTGCCGTACACAGCTCTGGGGCCAACGTCCTGACTTTC. Encoded protein: CAVHSSGANVLTF.

This clonotype was observed at least ten times. The V call is TRBV2, the J call TRBJ2-1; no clear D gene. V dropped 7 bases and J dropped 2 bases, with 0 bases sitting between them. The length of the CDR3 is 10 residues. Germline V gene lookup returns CDR1 SNHLY and CDR2 FYNNEI. This CDR3 is CASTYNEQFF. CDR3 bases: TGTGCCAGCACCTACAATGAGCAGTTCTTC.

This clonotype has at least ten counts. This chain joins TRBV5-6 and TRBJ2-6; no clear D. Germline V gene sequence: CDR1 SGHDT, CDR2 YYEEEE. This CDR3 spans 17 amino acids. Trimming removed 5 bases at V and 0 bases at J, with 15 bases between. CDR3 loop: CASRSRALLSGANVLTF. The CDR3 DNA reads as TGTGCCAGCAGGTCGCGCGCCCTCCTCTCTGGGGCCAACGTCCTGACTTTC.

In this sample, this clonotype turned up many times. This chain uses TRBV19 with TRBJ2-5, with D tentatively TRBD2 (5 bases). V was clipped by 4 bases and J by 2 bases, with 11 bases between them. The CDR3 length is 14 residues. The germline CDR1 and CDR2 sequences are LNHDA and SQIVND (reference sequence). The CDR3 protein is CASSKSRTQETQYF. The CDR3 coding sequence is TGTGCCAGTAGTAAGTCCAGGACTCAAGAGACCCAGTACTTC.

V usage is TRBV19 and J usage is TRBJ1-1; no firm D call. Trimming stripped 9 bases from V and 2 bases from J, with 13 bases between. The germline CDR1 and CDR2 sequences are LNHDA and SQIVND (reference sequence). The CDR3 has 13 amino acids. DNA for the CDR3: TGTGCCAGAACAGCGGACTTCAACACTGAAGCTTTCTTT. Translation: CARTADFNTEAFF.

This clonotype was seen repeatedly, ten times or more. V gene TRBV9 combines with J gene TRBJ2-2; no definite D call. Trimming shortened V by 3 bases and J by 0 bases, and 3 bases separated the two germline ends. CDR1 is SGDLS, CDR2 YYNGEE, per germline. This CDR3 is built from 13 residues. This chain's CDR3 is CASSASNTGELFF. The CDR3 bases are TGTGCCAGCAGCGCCTCGAACACCGGGGAGCTGTTTTTT.

The chain recombines TRBV30 with TRBJ2-1, with D unclear. Between the trimmed V and J ends, which lost 3 bases and 3 bases, there was a span of 6 bases. Germline V lookup: CDR1 GTSNPN, CDR2 SVGIG (reference sequence). The CDR3 is 12 residues long. The DNA of the CDR3 is TGTGCCTGGAGCCCCCTCTACAATGAGCAGTTCTTC. Translation: CAWSPLYNEQFF.

This clonotype was picked up many times. The genes are TRBV20-1 and TRBJ1-1, with D uncertain. This CDR3 has 8 amino acids. The germline gives CDR1 DFQATT, CDR2 SNEGSKA (reference sequence). V lost 1 base and J lost 11, with 2 bases in between. The CDR3 DNA reads TGCAGTGCTAGAGGTGCTTTCTTT. Translation gives CSARGAFF.

This chain joins TRBV27 and TRBJ2-7; 8 nucleotides align to TRBD1. The CDR3 is 15 residues long. The J segment lost 2 bases and the V segment lost 5 bases, leaving 8 bases of the junction unmatched. Germline V lookup: CDR1 MNHEY, CDR2 SMNVEV (reference sequence). CDR3 sequence reads: CASSPRTGWPYEQYF. CDR3 nucleotides: TGTGCCAGCAGTCCCAGGACAGGGTGGCCCTACGAGCAGTACTTC.

The gene calls are TRBV28 and TRBJ1-5; no definite D call. The length of the CDR3 is 14 residues. Germline V lookup: CDR1 MDHEN, CDR2 SYDVKM. Trimming cost V 2 bases and J 3 bases, with 8 bases left between them. The DNA of the CDR3 is TGTGCCAGCAGTTTACGAGCCGACAATCAGCCCCAGCATTTT. This codes for CASSLRADNQPQHF.

This sequence joins TRBV27 and TRBJ1-2; 8 nucleotides align to TRBD1. CDR1 is MNHEY, CDR2 SMNVEV, per germline (reference sequence). Trimming at V came to 3 bases and at J to 5 bases, leaving 2 bases not matched to a gene. CDR3 length equals 13 residues. As DNA, the CDR3 is TGTGCCAGCAGTTTGAACAGGGGGTATGGCTACACCTTC. It specifies CASSLNRGYGYTF.

The sample holds a few counts of this clonotype. The chain joins TRBV7-2 to TRBJ2-7, with 13 bases lining up with TRBD2. Looked up from germline, CDR1 is SGHTA and CDR2 is FQGNSA. Germline trimming cut 4 bases from V and 2 bases from J; bases unmatched to any gene: 2. The CDR3 is 15 residues long. CDR3 loop: CASSYGLAGAYEQYF. The CDR3 coding sequence is TGTGCCAGCAGCTACGGACTAGCGGGGGCCTACGAGCAGTACTTC.

This clonotype was found many times. This chain connects TRBV3-1 to TRBJ2-7, with 11 bases matching TRBD1. J was trimmed by 7 bases and V by 3 bases; bases with no gene match: 20. The CDR3 runs 19 residues. The V gene's germline CDR1 is LGHDT and CDR2 YNNKEL (reference sequence). The chain's CDR3 is CASSQFPGQGAQRGTEQYF. CDR3 in DNA: TGTGCCAGCAGCCAGTTTCCTGGACAGGGGGCCCAGAGGGGGACGGAGCAGTACTTC.

This clonotype was observed at least ten times. The DNA of the CDR3 is TGTGCCAGCAGTTTTTCGGGACAGGGGAAGACCCAGTACTTC. It is translated as CASSFSGQGKTQYF. This chain links TRBV28 with TRBJ2-5, with 10 bases lining up with TRBD1. V gave up 3 bases and J gave up 6 bases; unmatched junction bases: 4. From germline, CDR1 is MDHEN and CDR2 SYDVKM. The CDR3 contains 14 residues.